Presented here are 19 T cell receptor beta chains from one specimen sequenced in a study of blood T cell repertoires in COVID-19. Produced via immunoSEQ multiplex PCR; TCRdb's table is partial and in-frame only. The table lists about 36,000 clones, just over 90% of them singletons. The sequencing sample was made of peripheral blood. The receptors here all came from a human donor in a cohort sampled during active COVID-19.

In DNA, the CDR3 is TGTGCCAGCTCACCGGGAGCGGGAGGGGCTGGGGCCAACGTCCTGACTTTC. As protein: CASSPGAGGAGANVLTF. The chain employs TRBV18 and TRBJ2-6; 10 positions agree with TRBD2. The germline V gene has CDR1 KGHSH and CDR2 LQKENI. The ends lost 3 bases at V and 2 bases at J; junction bases unmatched: 4. The CDR3 length is 17 residues.

The V call is TRBV2, the J call TRBJ2-7; 12 positions agree with TRBD2. V lost 6 bases, J lost 2 bases, and 5 bases stayed unmatched. CDR3 size: 15 residues. The V gene's germline CDR1 is SNHLY and CDR2 FYNNEI. The CDR3 is CASSVGLAGTYEQYF. For the CDR3, the DNA is TGTGCCAGCAGCGTGGGACTAGCGGGTACCTACGAGCAGTACTTC. The whole variable domain, filled in from reference TRBV2 and TRBJ2-7, reads EPEVTQTPSHQVTQMGQEVILRCVPISNHLYFYWYRQILGQKVEFLVSFYNNEISEKSEIFDDQFSVERPDGSNFTLKIRSTKLEDSAMYFCASSVGLAGTYEQYFGPGTRLTVT.

This clone has a single count. This CDR3 is CASSGPGPYEQYF. The CDR3 coding sequence is TGTGCCAGCAGCGGCCCAGGGCCCTACGAGCAGTACTTC. The chain combines TRBV7-2 with TRBJ2-7; perhaps TRBD1 as D (5 bases). This CDR3 contains 13 residues. Trimming took 5 bases from V and 2 from J, leaving 10 bases between them. Germline assignment: CDR1 SGHTA and CDR2 FQGNSA.

V and J are TRBV7-9 and TRBJ2-1; 8 bases map to TRBD2. Germline CDR1 is SEHNR and CDR2 is FQNEAQ (reference sequence). The V segment lost 2 bases and the J segment 0 bases; nucleotides outside the gene matches: 9. This CDR3 comprises 18 residues. The chain's CDR3 is CASSLPPRLAGSYNEQFF. The CDR3 DNA reads as TGTGCCAGCAGCTTACCCCCTCGTCTAGCGGGCTCCTACAATGAGCAGTTCTTC.

The chain is built from TRBV19 and TRBJ2-1; 8 nucleotides match TRBD2. CDR3 length equals 16 residues. Germline CDR1 and CDR2: LNHDA and SQIVND (reference sequence). With V trimmed by 0 bases and J by 8 bases, 9 bases remained unmatched. The CDR3 loop is CASSIDAGGRRDEQFF. In nucleotides, the CDR3 is TGTGCCAGTAGTATAGATGCGGGAGGACGTCGGGATGAGCAGTTCTTC.

The chain carries TRBV3-1 (or the pseudogene TRBV3-2) and TRBJ1-5; TRBD1 might be the D (5 bases). This CDR3 comprises 15 residues. V was shortened by 5 bases and J by 2 bases, with 13 bases between the two germline ends. Germline V gives CDR1 LGHDT, CDR2 YNNKEL (reference sequence). The CDR3 here is CASSERGRGNQPQHF. CDR3 bases: TGTGCCAGCAGCGAAAGGGGTAGGGGCAATCAGCCCCAGCATTTT.

This chain joins TRBV19 and TRBJ2-4; a weak D match, TRBD1 (6 bases). The CDR3 is 15 amino acids. Deletions cut 9 bases from V and 1 base from J, with 16 bases between. The germline CDR1 and CDR2 sequences are LNHDA and SQIVND (reference sequence). This CDR3 is CASGDQTGAKNIQYF. The CDR3 nucleotides read TGTGCCAGCGGGGATCAAACAGGGGCCAAAAACATTCAGTACTTC.

V gene TRBV4-1 combines with J gene TRBJ2-1, with D possibly matching TRBD2 (5 bases). CDR3 size: 14 residues. Germline assignment: CDR1 MGHRA and CDR2 YSYEKL. V lost 4 bases and J 0 bases, leaving 7 bases between the germline ends. The CDR3, as DNA: TGCGCCAGCAGCCTAGGACTCTCCTACAATGAGCAGTTCTTC. It specifies CASSLGLSYNEQFF.

This clone came up once. V gene TRBV3-1 (or the pseudogene TRBV3-2) combines with J gene TRBJ1-2; 9 positions match TRBD1. Losses at the gene ends were 4 bases for V and 4 bases for J; bases not matched to a gene: 10. The CDR3 has 16 amino acids. CDR1 is LGHDT and CDR2 is YNNKEL in the germline V gene (reference sequence). The CDR3 loop is CASSRTGTGSPYGYTF. The CDR3 bases are TGTGCCAGCAGCCGCACCGGGACAGGGAGTCCCTATGGCTACACCTTC.

The gene calls are TRBV5-8 and TRBJ2-3, with TRBD1 matching 9 bases. From germline, CDR1 is SGHTS and CDR2 YDEGEE. Trimming removed 2 bases from V and 4 bases from J; junction bases left unmatched: 8. The CDR3 length is 16 residues. The CDR3 bases are TGTGCCAGCAGCTTCCAGCCGGGACAGGGCCCAGATACGCAGTATTTT. It translates to CASSFQPGQGPDTQYF. Variable domain in full (rest from reference TRBV5-8 and TRBJ2-3): EAGVTQSPTHLIKTRGQQATLRCSPISGHTSVYWYQQALGLGLQFLLWYDEGEERNRGNFPPRFSGRQFPNYSSELNVNALELEDSALYLCASSFQPGQGPDTQYFGPGTRLTVL.

The chain combines TRBV21-1 with TRBJ1-5; the DNA was not compared with TRBD1, the D call given in the table. TRBV21-1 is a listed pseudogene. The CDR3 extends over 13 amino acids. CDR3 DNA: TGTGCCAGCGGCTACAGGGGAGGTCAGCCCCAGCATTTT. This encodes CASGYRGGQPQHF.

V and J are TRBV29-1 and TRBJ2-3, with a weak D call TRBD1 (5 bases). Germline V CDR1 and CDR2: SQVTM, ANQGSEA. The CDR3 runs 12 residues. The V and J ends lost 6 bases and 0 bases respectively, with 7 bases between them. CDR3 DNA: TGCAGCGTATACAGGAGCACAGATACGCAGTATTTT. This codes for CSVYRSTDTQYF.

The chain uses TRBV18 and TRBJ1-4, with a possible D match to TRBD1 (5 bases). The CDR3 extends over 14 amino acids. The germline V and J ends were trimmed by 1 base and 8 bases, with 11 bases remaining between them. Germline CDR1 and CDR2: KGHSH and LQKENI. The CDR3 DNA is TGTGCCAGCTCACCACGGGACGGGGGGGAAAAACTGTTTTTT. It encodes CASSPRDGGEKLFF.

The chain joins TRBV2 to TRBJ1-1; D is undetermined. V was cut by 7 bases and J by 1 base, with 16 bases left in between. The V gene's germline CDR1 is SNHLY and CDR2 FYNNEI. This CDR3 is built from 15 residues. The CDR3 here is CASMGSQASNTEAFF. The CDR3 coding sequence is TGTGCCAGCATGGGCAGCCAAGCCTCGAACACTGAAGCTTTCTTT. Full variable domain (remainder filled in from reference TRBV2 and TRBJ1-1): EPEVTQTPSHQVTQMGQEVILRCVPISNHLYFYWYRQILGQKVEFLVSFYNNEISEKSEIFDDQFSVERPDGSNFTLKIRSTKLEDSAMYFCASMGSQASNTEAFFGQGTRLTVV.

The chain is built from TRBV10-3 and TRBJ2-2, with 8 bases identical to TRBD1. CDR3 length: 12 amino acids. V lost 8 bases and J lost 6; bases outside the gene matches: 2. Germline V gives CDR1 ENHRY, CDR2 SYGVKD. Here the CDR3 reads CAIQQGAGELFF. The CDR3 coding sequence is TGTGCCATCCAACAGGGGGCCGGGGAGCTGTTTTTT.

J is TRBJ2-3 and V is TRBV7-9; 11 bases line up with TRBD1. This CDR3 spans 14 amino acids. Germline V gives CDR1 SEHNR, CDR2 FQNEAQ (reference sequence). After removal of 4 bases from V and 6 bases from J, the junction contained 3 bases not matched to a gene. The CDR3 DNA reads TGTGCCAGCAGCTCGGACAGGGGGCTTGATACGCAGTATTTT. Amino acid sequence: CASSSDRGLDTQYF. The entire variable domain, with the rest obtained from reference TRBV7-9 and TRBJ2-3, is as follows: DTGVSQNPRHKITKRGQNVTFRCDPISEHNRLYWYRQTLGQGPEFLTYFQNEAQLEKSRLLSDRFSAERPKGSFSTLEIQRTEQGDSAMYLCASSSDRGLDTQYFGPGTRLTVL.

V is TRBV27 and J is TRBJ2-5; TRBD2 matches at 14 bases. Germline lookup yields CDR1 MNHEY and CDR2 SMNVEV (reference sequence). The length of the CDR3 is 14 residues. With 11 bases clipped from V and 5 bases from J, the junction kept 7 bases outside the gene matches. The CDR3, as DNA: TGTGCCCTCCCGGGACTAGCGGGAGTTGAGACCCAGTACTTC. It translates to CALPGLAGVETQYF.

The J gene is TRBJ2-3, the V gene TRBV4-3, with a tentative D call TRBD1 (6 bases). Germline CDR1 reads LGHNA; CDR2 reads YSLEER. This CDR3 has 16 residues. The ends were cut back, 0 bases at V and 2 bases at J, with 12 bases in the middle. CDR3 loop: CASSQDLGTYTDTQYF. In DNA form, the CDR3 reads TGCGCCAGCAGCCAAGACCTTGGGACATACACAGATACGCAGTATTTT.

The gene calls are TRBV25-1 and TRBJ1-6; 7 bases are shared with TRBD1. V lost 5 bases and J lost 7; bases outside the gene matches: 8. The CDR3 consists of 15 residues. Germline assignment: CDR1 MGHDK and CDR2 SYGVNS. CDR3 DNA: TGTGCCAGCAGTCATGACCGGGACAGAAATTCACCCCTCCACTTT. Its translation: CASSHDRDRNSPLHF.